A single sample gave rise to the 10 T cell receptor beta chains below, sequenced in a study of T cell changes during pregnancy in multiple sclerosis. TCRdb's table, derived via immunoSEQ multiplex PCR, lists solely in-frame clones and lacks some. The table shows roughly 60,000 clones, with over 85% occurring only once. Sequencing was performed on peripheral blood, taken in the second trimester of pregnancy. All receptors derive from a female donor with multiple sclerosis, enrolled in a pregnancy study.

This chain links TRBV2 with TRBJ2-1, with 11 nucleotides matching TRBD2. Unmatched junction bases numbered 9, after V lost 6 bases and J lost 5 bases. Germline V gene sequence: CDR1 SNHLY, CDR2 FYNNEI. There are 16 residues in the CDR3. CDR3 sequence (DNA): TGTGCCAGCAGGGTTAGCGGGAGGGATTCGAACAATGAGCAGTTCTTC. This translates into CASRVSGRDSNNEQFF.

This clone came up once. V and J are TRBV28 and TRBJ1-2, with D hard to call. CDR3 length: 13 residues. Per germline, CDR1 MDHEN and CDR2 SYDVKM. V was cut by 8 bases and J by 8 bases, with 18 bases left in between. The CDR3 DNA follows: TGTGCCAGCCTCCTTACATCCTCGGGGGGCTACACCTTC. This codes for CASLLTSSGGYTF.

This clone was picked up a small number of times. The chain carries TRBV5-6 and TRBJ2-1, with D maybe TRBD2 (6 bases). V gave up 3 bases and J gave up 3 bases, with 13 bases separating them. Per germline, CDR1 SGHDT and CDR2 YYEEEE. This CDR3 is built from 15 residues. The CDR3 region is CASSSGDGGYNEQFF. The DNA of the CDR3 is TGTGCCAGCAGCTCGGGGGATGGGGGCTACAATGAGCAGTTCTTC.

This chain joins TRBV10-3 and TRBJ1-1, with 9 bases aligning to TRBD1. Trimming at V came to 4 bases and at J to 5 bases, leaving 8 bases not matched to a gene. The germline V gene has CDR1 ENHRY and CDR2 SYGVKD. CDR3 size: 15 residues. The CDR3 loop is CAISGRRDRVTEAFF. The CDR3 DNA is TGTGCCATCAGTGGACGGAGGGACAGGGTGACTGAAGCTTTCTTT.

V gene TRBV6-1 combines with J gene TRBJ2-7, with D possibly matching TRBD1 (6 bases). Germline lookup yields CDR1 MNHNS and CDR2 SASEGT. The CDR3 length is 15 residues. Trimming shortened V by 4 bases and J by 0 bases, and 13 bases separated the two germline ends. The CDR3 DNA follows: TGTGCCAGCAGTGGTAACAGGGTGGCCTCCTACGAGCAGTACTTC. Its protein is CASSGNRVASYEQYF.

This clone showed up just once. V usage is TRBV20-1 and J usage is TRBJ2-4; D remains ambiguous. From germline, CDR1 is DFQATT and CDR2 SNEGSKA (reference sequence). The CDR3 sequence is 11 residues long. Trimming removed 3 bases at V and 5 bases at J, with 5 bases between. The CDR3 is CSASEQNIQYF. The CDR3 nucleotides are TGCAGTGCTAGTGAGCAAAACATTCAGTACTTC.

This chain connects TRBV18 to TRBJ2-7, with a possible D match to TRBD1 (6 bases). The CDR3 contains 12 residues. Germline V gene data show CDR1 as KGHSH and CDR2 as LQKENI. The germline V and J ends were trimmed by 3 bases and 6 bases, with 9 bases remaining between them. The CDR3 is CASSPVGGEQYF. The CDR3 DNA sequence: TGTGCCAGCTCACCTGTAGGGGGCGAGCAGTACTTC.

This clone was detected ten times or more. The J gene is TRBJ2-7, the V gene TRBV6-1, with 11 bases that match TRBD1. Germline assignment: CDR1 MNHNS and CDR2 SASEGT. Unmatched junction bases numbered 9, after V lost 4 bases and J lost 4 bases. This CDR3 is built from 16 residues. In DNA, the CDR3 is TGTGCCAGCAGTGTCATACCGGGACAGGGGGTTTACGAGCAGTACTTC. Amino acid sequence: CASSVIPGQGVYEQYF.

The rearrangement joins TRBV5-1 to TRBJ1-3; D is unresolved. There are 14 residues in the CDR3. In germline, CDR1 is SGHRS, CDR2 YFSETQ. The V end was cut by 4 bases, the J end by 0 bases, with 8 bases between. CDR3 loop: CASSLEPSGNTIYF. The DNA for the CDR3 is TGCGCCAGCAGCCTGGAGCCCTCTGGAAACACCATATATTTT.

The chain has TRBV28 and TRBJ2-3; maybe TRBD2 (6 bases). Trimming removed 6 bases from V and 2 bases from J, with 21 bases in between. This CDR3 spans 17 amino acids. The germline gives CDR1 MDHEN, CDR2 SYDVKM. The CDR3 region is CASSLSGGNLYTDTQYF. As DNA, the CDR3 is TGTGCCAGCAGCCTCTCTGGGGGGAATCTTTACACAGATACGCAGTATTTT.